The 25 T cell receptor beta chains reported below all come from one sample, sequenced in a study of blood T cell repertoires in COVID-19. The data were produced by immunoSEQ multiplex PCR, yet TCRdb's version contains in-frame clones alone and is incomplete. The sample includes about 240,000 clones, roughly nine tenths of them seen just once. The material sequenced was peripheral blood. The receptors come from a man between 60 and 75 years old with acute or convalescent COVID-19.

The chain is built from TRBV3-1 (or the pseudogene TRBV3-2) and TRBJ1-4; possibly TRBD1 for D (5 bases). CDR1 and CDR2 (germline): LGHDT, YNNKEL (reference sequence). V gave up 3 bases and J gave up 3 bases, with 11 bases separating them. The CDR3 loop spans 15 amino acids. The CDR3 here is CASSHQTASNEKLFF. CDR3 in DNA: TGTGCCAGCAGCCACCAGACAGCATCTAATGAAAAACTGTTTTTT.

CDR3 DNA sequence: TGTGCCAGCATTAGCCACGCTAACTATGGCTACACCTTC. Its translation is CASISHANYGYTF. This chain joins TRBV28 and TRBJ1-2; the D is unclear. V was shortened by 7 bases and J by 0 bases, with 9 bases between the two germline ends. The CDR3 runs to 13 residues. Germline CDR1 reads MDHEN; CDR2 reads SYDVKM.

The genes are TRBV27 and TRBJ2-3; unclear D gene. With 0 bases removed from V and 7 bases from J, the gap between germline ends came to 8 bases. Germline CDR1 is MNHEY and CDR2 is SMNVEV (reference sequence). There are 13 residues in the CDR3. The CDR3 sequence: CASSLSASYTQYF. Here the CDR3 DNA reads TGTGCCAGCAGTTTATCCGCGAGTTATACGCAGTATTTT.

This clone was observed a handful of times. The J gene is TRBJ2-3, the V gene TRBV19; a possible D gene is TRBD2 (6 bases). CDR3 length: 12 residues. The germline V and J ends were trimmed by 6 bases and 5 bases, with 9 bases remaining between them. Germline values: CDR1 LNHDA, CDR2 SQIVND (reference sequence). In DNA form, the CDR3 reads TGTGCCAGTAGGGAGGGGTTAGATACGCAGTATTTT. Translated: CASREGLDTQYF.

The gene calls are TRBV7-3 and TRBJ1-6, with 8 bases identical to TRBD1. V trimming: 6 bases; J trimming: 6 bases; junction bases outside the gene matches: 7. This CDR3 spans 15 amino acids. Germline assignment: CDR1 SGHTA and CDR2 FQGTGA. The CDR3 DNA sequence: TGTGCCAGCAGTTCAGACAGGGGAGCTAATTCACCCCTCCACTTT. Amino acids: CASSSDRGANSPLHF.

In this sample, this clone turned up a few times. The rearrangement uses TRBV30 and TRBJ1-2; D gene uncertain. CDR3 length equals 13 residues. Looked up from germline, CDR1 is GTSNPN and CDR2 is SVGIG (reference sequence). V shed 7 bases and J shed 1 base, with 13 bases lying between them. CDR3 DNA: TGTGCCTCCCAACCTACAGTTAACTATGGCTACACCTTC. It specifies CASQPTVNYGYTF.

The V call is TRBV4-1, the J call TRBJ2-5; 10 bases are shared with TRBD1. The CDR3 length is 18 residues. The V gene's germline CDR1 is MGHRA and CDR2 YSYEKL. Losses at the gene ends were 0 bases for V and 0 bases for J; bases not matched to a gene: 7. CDR3 sequence (DNA): TGCGCCAGCAGCCAAGATCATAGGGACAGGGGCTACCAAGAGACCCAGTACTTC. Translated: CASSQDHRDRGYQETQYF.

CDR3 nucleotides: TGTGCCAGCAGTGGGACTAATCAGCCCCAGCATTTT. This gives the protein CASSGTNQPQHF. The chain combines TRBV28 with TRBJ1-5; perhaps TRBD1 as D (5 bases). CDR3 length: 12 residues. V was shortened by 5 bases and J by 4 bases, with 6 bases between the two germline ends. CDR1 is MDHEN, CDR2 SYDVKM, per germline.

In DNA, the CDR3 is TGTGCCAGTAGTGGCAGGACTACTAAGGCCTTCTCCTACAATGAGCAGTTCTTC. This gives the protein CASSGRTTKAFSYNEQFF. The chain recombines TRBV19 with TRBJ2-1; possible D gene TRBD2, 6 bases. Trimming cost V 5 bases and J 0 bases, with 20 bases left between them. Germline CDR1 reads LNHDA; CDR2 reads SQIVND (reference sequence). The CDR3 has 18 amino acids.

This chain uses TRBV19 with TRBJ1-1; TRBD1 is a possible D gene (6 bases). The CDR3 spans 14 residues. V lost 7 bases, J lost 1 base, and 13 bases lay in between. Germline CDR1 is LNHDA and CDR2 is SQIVND (reference sequence). The CDR3 bases are TGTGCCAGTACCTCACAGGGTGAGAACACTGAAGCTTTCTTT. This gives the protein CASTSQGENTEAFF.

The V and J genes are TRBV5-6 and TRBJ2-7; 7 bases agree with TRBD1. The CDR3 runs to 15 residues. Trimming at V came to 6 bases and at J to 4 bases, leaving 13 bases not matched to a gene. Looked up from germline, CDR1 is SGHDT and CDR2 is YYEEEE. The DNA for the CDR3 is TGTGCCAGCACCTCAGGCCTGGGACAGCTTTACGAGCAGTACTTC. Translating it yields CASTSGLGQLYEQYF.

This clone was seen a few times. The rearrangement joins TRBV7-8 to TRBJ2-7; 8 bases map to TRBD2. There are 16 residues in the CDR3. V dropped 1 base and J dropped 5; count of bases not matched to a gene: 10. Germline V lookup: CDR1 SGHVS, CDR2 FQNEAQ. Written as DNA, the CDR3 is TGTGCCAGCAGCTTAGTGTCCGGGAGGGCCGTGGACGAGCAGTACTTC. Protein sequence: CASSLVSGRAVDEQYF.

The CDR3 here is CASSLFGTDSYEQYF. The DNA for the CDR3 is TGTGCCAGCAGTTTATTCGGGACAGATTCCTACGAGCAGTACTTC. V usage is TRBV27 and J usage is TRBJ2-7; 7 bases agree with TRBD1. Germline trimming cut 1 base from V and 1 base from J; bases unmatched to any gene: 4. Germline V CDR1 and CDR2: MNHEY, SMNVEV (reference sequence). The CDR3 has 15 residues.

CDR3 loop: CASTATGNQPQHF. The CDR3 DNA reads TGTGCCAGTACCGCCACAGGGAATCAGCCCCAGCATTTT. The chain carries TRBV19 and TRBJ1-5; a possible D gene is TRBD1 (6 bases). Germline CDR1 LNHDA, CDR2 SQIVND (reference sequence). The V end was cut by 7 bases, the J end by 4 bases, with 11 bases between. The CDR3 is 13 residues long.

The rearrangement uses TRBV7-8 and TRBJ2-1, with TRBD2 matching 12 bases. The CDR3 sequence is 17 residues long. The V and J ends lost 6 bases and 1 base, in that order; junction bases with no gene match: 7. CDR1 SGHVS and CDR2 FQNEAQ come from the germline V gene. The CDR3 spells CASSYMGTSGSYNEQFF. The DNA of the CDR3 is TGTGCCAGCAGTTACATGGGGACTAGCGGGTCCTACAATGAGCAGTTCTTC.

The chain joins TRBV24-1 to TRBJ2-3; D is ambiguous. Per the germline V gene, CDR1 is KGHDR and CDR2 is SFDVKD. V lost 1 base to trimming and J lost 0 bases, with 10 bases between them. This CDR3 has 16 residues. Written as DNA, the CDR3 is TGTGCCACCAGTGATTTTAAGTCAACTAGCACAGATACGCAGTATTTT. Translation gives CATSDFKSTSTDTQYF.

The table lists this clone with a count of one. Here the CDR3 DNA reads TGTGCCTGGAGTGTTCGGGGGAAGAGTAATTCACCCCTCCACTTT. Translating it yields CAWSVRGKSNSPLHF. This rearrangement joins TRBV30 to TRBJ1-6, with a possible D match to TRBD1 (5 bases). This CDR3 spans 15 amino acids. CDR1 is GTSNPN, CDR2 SVGIG, per germline (reference sequence). V dropped 0 bases and J dropped 6 bases, with 12 bases sitting between them. Using reference TRBV30 and TRBJ1-6 for the parts outside the CDR3, the full variable domain is SQTIHQWPATLVQPVGSPLSLECTVEGTSNPNLYWYRQAAGRGLQLLFYSVGIGQISSEVPQNLSASRPQDRQFILSSKKLLLSDSGFYLCAWSVRGKSNSPLHFGNGTRLTVT.

This chain uses TRBV28 with TRBJ1-1; D perhaps matches TRBD1 (6 bases). The CDR3 runs to 14 residues. Trimming left V 7 bases short and J 5 bases short, with 17 bases between. Germline V gene sequence: CDR1 MDHEN, CDR2 SYDVKM. CDR3 in DNA: TGTGCCAGCATTGGGGCACAGGGTTGGACTGAAGCTTTCTTT. It encodes CASIGAQGWTEAFF.

This clone came up once. The V call is TRBV5-6, the J call TRBJ2-7; D may be TRBD2 (5 bases). There are 13 residues in the CDR3. V was pared by 2 bases and J by 5 bases, with 11 bases between. Germline V gene sequence: CDR1 SGHDT, CDR2 YYEEEE. The CDR3 spells CASSFRRRDEQYF. Here the CDR3 DNA reads TGTGCCAGCAGCTTTAGGAGGCGGGACGAGCAGTACTTC.

This clone was recorded only once. The chain uses TRBV9 and TRBJ2-2; TRBD2 matches 10 bases. The CDR3 is 19 residues long. Germline assignment: CDR1 SGDLS and CDR2 YYNGEE. Losses at the gene ends were 0 bases for V and 6 bases for J; bases not matched to a gene: 14. CDR3 sequence reads: CASSVALLAGARGSGELFF. CDR3 in DNA: TGTGCCAGCAGCGTAGCTTTGCTAGCGGGAGCCCGAGGGTCCGGGGAGCTGTTTTTT.

The chain has TRBV5-1 and TRBJ1-6; D is uncertain. The CDR3 loop spans 14 amino acids. Germline lookup yields CDR1 SGHRS and CDR2 YFSETQ. V lost 4 bases and J lost 10, with 15 bases in between. In DNA, the CDR3 is TGCGCCAGCAGCGTGGGCCCCTCCAGATCACCCCTCCACTTT. Translated: CASSVGPSRSPLHF.

V is TRBV28 and J is TRBJ2-6; TRBD2 matches 8 bases. J was trimmed by 4 bases and V by 5 bases; bases with no gene match: 7. This CDR3 is built from 16 residues. CDR1 and CDR2 (germline): MDHEN, SYDVKM. CDR3 sequence reads: CASSPSGGYGANVLTF. As DNA, the CDR3 is TGTGCCAGCAGTCCGTCGGGGGGGTACGGGGCCAACGTCCTGACTTTC. The complete variable domain, with remaining parts taken from reference TRBV28 and TRBJ2-6, reads DVKVTQSSRYLVKRTGEKVFLECVQDMDHENMFWYRQDPGLGLRLIYFSYDVKMKEKGDIPEGYSVSREKKERFSLILESASTNQTSMYLCASSPSGGYGANVLTFGAGSRLTVL.

The V call is TRBV5-4, the J call TRBJ2-7, with 9 bases identical to TRBD1. CDR3 length: 14 amino acids. Per germline, CDR1 SGHNT and CDR2 YYREEE (reference sequence). The junction had 7 bases not matched to a gene; V was cut back by 4 bases and J by 5 bases. CDR3 protein: CASSAGTGWDEQYF. Here the CDR3 DNA reads TGTGCCAGCAGCGCCGGGACAGGGTGGGACGAGCAGTACTTC. The whole variable domain, remainder taken from reference TRBV5-4 and TRBJ2-7, is ETGVTQSPTHLIKTRGQQVTLRCSSQSGHNTVSWYQQALGQGPQFIFQYYREEENGRGNFPPRFSGLQFPNYSSELNVNALELDDSALYLCASSAGTGWDEQYFGPGTRLTVT.

The table lists this clone with a count of one. V gene TRBV11-3 combines with J gene TRBJ1-3; D is possibly TRBD1 (6 bases). The CDR3 runs 15 residues. V lost 1 base and J lost 4, with 11 bases in between. Germline CDR1 and CDR2: SGHNT and YENEEA. The CDR3 sequence is CASSLVSGTGNTIYF. The CDR3 coding sequence is TGTGCCAGCAGCTTAGTTTCTGGGACAGGAAACACCATATATTTT.

The chain recombines TRBV11-1 with TRBJ1-1; 7 nucleotides agree with TRBD1. CDR1 SGHAT and CDR2 FQDESV come from the germline V gene (reference sequence). V shed 5 bases, J shed 0 bases, and the junction held 3 bases outside the gene matches. This CDR3 has 14 amino acids. The CDR3 bases are TGTGCCAGCAGCCCGACAGGGCTGAACACTGAAGCTTTCTTT. Amino acid sequence: CASSPTGLNTEAFF. The full variable domain, in which reference TRBV11-1 and TRBJ1-1 provide the parts outside the CDR3, is EAEVAQSPRYKITEKSQAVAFWCDPISGHATLYWYRQILGQGPELLVQFQDESVVDDSQLPKDRFSAERLKGVDSTLKIQPAELGDSAMYLCASSPTGLNTEAFFGQGTRLTVV.